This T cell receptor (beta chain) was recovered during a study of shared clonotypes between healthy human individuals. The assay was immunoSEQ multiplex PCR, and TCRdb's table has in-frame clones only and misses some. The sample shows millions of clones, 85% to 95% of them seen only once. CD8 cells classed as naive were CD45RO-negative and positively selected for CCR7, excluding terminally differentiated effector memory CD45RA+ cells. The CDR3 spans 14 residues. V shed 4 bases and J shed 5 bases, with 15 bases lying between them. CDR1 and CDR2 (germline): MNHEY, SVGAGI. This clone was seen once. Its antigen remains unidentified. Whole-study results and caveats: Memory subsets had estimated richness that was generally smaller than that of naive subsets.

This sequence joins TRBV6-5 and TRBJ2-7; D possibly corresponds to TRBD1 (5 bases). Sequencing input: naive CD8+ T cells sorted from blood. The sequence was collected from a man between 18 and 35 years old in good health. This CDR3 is CASSSFRQGHEQYF. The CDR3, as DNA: TGTGCCAGCAGTTCCTTTAGGCAGGGCCACGAGCAGTACTTC.